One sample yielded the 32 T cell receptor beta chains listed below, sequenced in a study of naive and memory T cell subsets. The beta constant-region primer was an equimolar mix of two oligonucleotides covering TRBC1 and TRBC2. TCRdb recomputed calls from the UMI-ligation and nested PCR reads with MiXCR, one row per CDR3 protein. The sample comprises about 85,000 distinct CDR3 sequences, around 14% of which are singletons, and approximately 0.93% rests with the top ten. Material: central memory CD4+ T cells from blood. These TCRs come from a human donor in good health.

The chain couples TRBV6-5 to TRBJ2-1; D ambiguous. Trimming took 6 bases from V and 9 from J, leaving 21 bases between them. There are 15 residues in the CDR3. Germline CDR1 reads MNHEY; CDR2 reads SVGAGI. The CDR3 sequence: CASSRSWSQSSEQFF. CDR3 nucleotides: TGTGCCAGCAGCCGATCATGGTCGCAATCAAGTGAGCAGTTCTTC.

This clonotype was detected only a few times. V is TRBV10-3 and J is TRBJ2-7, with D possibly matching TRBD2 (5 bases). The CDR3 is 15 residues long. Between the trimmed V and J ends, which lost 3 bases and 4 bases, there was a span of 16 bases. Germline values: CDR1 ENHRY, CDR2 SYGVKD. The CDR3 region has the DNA TGTGCCATCAGTGAAGGGAGCCCGGGCCTTTACGAGCAGTACTTC. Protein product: CAISEGSPGLYEQYF.

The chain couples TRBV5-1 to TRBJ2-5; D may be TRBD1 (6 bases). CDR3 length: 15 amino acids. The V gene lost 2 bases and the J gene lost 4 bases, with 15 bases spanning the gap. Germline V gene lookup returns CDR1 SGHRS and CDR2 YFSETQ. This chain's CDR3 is CASSLQGDWAETQYF. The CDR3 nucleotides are TGCGCCAGCAGCTTACAGGGAGACTGGGCAGAGACCCAGTACTTC.

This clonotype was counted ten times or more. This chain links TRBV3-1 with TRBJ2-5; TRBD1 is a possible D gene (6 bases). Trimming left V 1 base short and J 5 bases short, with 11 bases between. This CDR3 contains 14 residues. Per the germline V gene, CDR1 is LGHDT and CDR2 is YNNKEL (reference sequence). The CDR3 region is CASSQGWGPETQYF. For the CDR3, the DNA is TGTGCCAGCAGCCAAGGTTGGGGGCCGGAGACCCAGTACTTC.

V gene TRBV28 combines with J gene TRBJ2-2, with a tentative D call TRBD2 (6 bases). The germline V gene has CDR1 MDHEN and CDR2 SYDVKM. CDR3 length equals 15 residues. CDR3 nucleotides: TGTGCGGTGTCGTTTGGCGGGGCGAACACCGGGGAGCTGTTTTTT. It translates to CAVSFGGANTGELFF. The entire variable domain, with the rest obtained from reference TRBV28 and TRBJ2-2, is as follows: DVKVTQSSRYLVKRTGEKVFLECVQDMDHENMFWYRQDPGLGLRLIYFSYDVKMKEKGDIPEGYSVSREKKERFSLILESASTNQTSMYLCAVSFGGANTGELFFGEGSRLTVL.

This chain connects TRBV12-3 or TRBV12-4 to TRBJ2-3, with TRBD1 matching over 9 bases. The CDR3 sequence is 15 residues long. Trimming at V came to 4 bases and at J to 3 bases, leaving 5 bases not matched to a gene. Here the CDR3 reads CASSSGTGRTDTQYF. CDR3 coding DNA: TGTGCCAGCAGTTCCGGGACAGGGCGTACAGATACGCAGTATTTT.

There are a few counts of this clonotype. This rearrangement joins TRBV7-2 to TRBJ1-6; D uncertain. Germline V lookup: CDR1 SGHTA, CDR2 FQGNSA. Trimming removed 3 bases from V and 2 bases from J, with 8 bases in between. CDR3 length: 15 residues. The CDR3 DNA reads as TGTGCCAGCAGCTTCACTTCCCCCTATAATTCACCCCTCCACTTT. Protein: CASSFTSPYNSPLHF.

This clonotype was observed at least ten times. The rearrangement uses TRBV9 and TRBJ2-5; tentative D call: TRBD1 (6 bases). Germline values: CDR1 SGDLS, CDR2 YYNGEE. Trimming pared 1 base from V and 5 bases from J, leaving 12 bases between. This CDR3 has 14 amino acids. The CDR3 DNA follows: TGTGCCAGCAGCGTACTCTGGGGGCAGGAGACCCAGTACTTC. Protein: CASSVLWGQETQYF.

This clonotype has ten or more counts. CDR3 loop: CASSQTEQWMYF. As DNA, the CDR3 is TGTGCCAGCAGCCAGACAGAGCAGTGGATGTACTTC. This rearrangement joins TRBV3-1 to TRBJ2-7; D possibly corresponds to TRBD1 (5 bases). The CDR3 runs to 12 residues. V lost 3 bases to trimming and J lost 12 bases, with 15 bases between them. Germline loops: CDR1 LGHDT, CDR2 YNNKEL (reference sequence).

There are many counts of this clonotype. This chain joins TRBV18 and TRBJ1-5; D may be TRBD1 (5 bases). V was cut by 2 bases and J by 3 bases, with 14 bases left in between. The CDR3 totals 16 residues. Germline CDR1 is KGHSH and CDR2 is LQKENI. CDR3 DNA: TGTGCCAGCTCACCATTCCGGCGGACACTCAATCAGCCCCAGCATTTT. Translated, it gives CASSPFRRTLNQPQHF.

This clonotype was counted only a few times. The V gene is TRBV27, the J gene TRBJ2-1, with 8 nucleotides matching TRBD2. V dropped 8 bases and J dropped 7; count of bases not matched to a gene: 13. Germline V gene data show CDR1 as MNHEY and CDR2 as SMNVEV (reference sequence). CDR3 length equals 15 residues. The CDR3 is CASLREVAGSNEQFF. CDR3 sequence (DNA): TGTGCCAGCCTTAGGGAAGTAGCGGGAAGTAATGAGCAGTTCTTC.

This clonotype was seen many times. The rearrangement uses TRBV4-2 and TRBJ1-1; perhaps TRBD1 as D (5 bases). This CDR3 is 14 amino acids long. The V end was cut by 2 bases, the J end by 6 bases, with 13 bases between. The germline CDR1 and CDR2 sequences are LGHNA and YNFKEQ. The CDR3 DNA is TGTGCCAGCAGCCAACTAGAGGGGACGGCTGAAGCTTTCTTT. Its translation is CASSQLEGTAEAFF.

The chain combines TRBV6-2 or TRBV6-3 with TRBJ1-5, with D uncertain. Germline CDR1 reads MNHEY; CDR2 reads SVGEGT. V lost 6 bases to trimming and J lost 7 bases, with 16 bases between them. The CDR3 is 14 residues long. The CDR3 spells CASSLVTLGQPQHF. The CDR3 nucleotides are TGTGCCAGCAGCCTCGTTACCCTGGGACAGCCCCAGCATTTT.

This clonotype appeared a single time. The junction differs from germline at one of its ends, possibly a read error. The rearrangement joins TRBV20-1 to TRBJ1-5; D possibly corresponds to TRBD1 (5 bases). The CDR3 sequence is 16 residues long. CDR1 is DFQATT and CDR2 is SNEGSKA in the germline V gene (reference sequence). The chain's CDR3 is CSAPAGGPEPNRPQHF. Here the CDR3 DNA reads TGCAGTGCTCCCGCGGGGGGTCCCGAGCCAAATCGGCCCCAGCATTTT.

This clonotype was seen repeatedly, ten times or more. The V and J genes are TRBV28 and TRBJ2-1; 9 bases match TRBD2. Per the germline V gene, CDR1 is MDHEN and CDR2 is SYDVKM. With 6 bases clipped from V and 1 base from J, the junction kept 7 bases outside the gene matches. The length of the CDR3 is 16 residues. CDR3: CASRPGAGGSYNEQFF. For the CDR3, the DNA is TGTGCCAGCAGACCCGGAGCGGGAGGATCCTACAATGAGCAGTTCTTC.

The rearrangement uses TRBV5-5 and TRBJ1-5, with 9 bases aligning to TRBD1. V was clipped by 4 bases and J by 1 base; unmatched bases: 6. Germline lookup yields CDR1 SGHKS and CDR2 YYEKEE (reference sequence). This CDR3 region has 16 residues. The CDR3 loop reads CASSPGQGRSNQPQHF. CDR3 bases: TGTGCCAGCAGCCCGGGACAGGGACGAAGCAATCAGCCCCAGCATTTT.

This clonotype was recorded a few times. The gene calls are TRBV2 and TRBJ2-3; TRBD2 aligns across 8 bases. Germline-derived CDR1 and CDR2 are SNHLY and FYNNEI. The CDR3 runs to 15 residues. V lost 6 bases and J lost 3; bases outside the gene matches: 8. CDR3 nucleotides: TGTGCCAGCAGGGGCGTAGCGGGGTTAACAGATACGCAGTATTTT. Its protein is CASRGVAGLTDTQYF. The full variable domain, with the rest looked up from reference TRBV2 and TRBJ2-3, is EPEVTQTPSHQVTQMGQEVILRCVPISNHLYFYWYRQILGQKVEFLVSFYNNEISEKSEIFDDQFSVERPDGSNFTLKIRSTKLEDSAMYFCASRGVAGLTDTQYFGPGTRLTVL.

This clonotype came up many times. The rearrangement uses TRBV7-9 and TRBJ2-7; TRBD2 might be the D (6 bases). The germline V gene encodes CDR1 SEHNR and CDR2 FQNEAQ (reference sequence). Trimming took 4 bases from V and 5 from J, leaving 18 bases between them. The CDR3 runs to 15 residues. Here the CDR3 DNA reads TGTGCCAGCAGCTCCCGCGGAGGGTTGGTAAACGAGCAGTACTTC. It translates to CASSSRGGLVNEQYF.

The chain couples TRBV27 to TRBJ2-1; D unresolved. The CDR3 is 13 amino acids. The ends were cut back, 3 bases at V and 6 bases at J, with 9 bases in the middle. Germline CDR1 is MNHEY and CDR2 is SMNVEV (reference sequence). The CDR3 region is CASSFQKGNEQFF. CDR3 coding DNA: TGTGCCAGCAGTTTCCAAAAGGGCAATGAGCAGTTCTTC.

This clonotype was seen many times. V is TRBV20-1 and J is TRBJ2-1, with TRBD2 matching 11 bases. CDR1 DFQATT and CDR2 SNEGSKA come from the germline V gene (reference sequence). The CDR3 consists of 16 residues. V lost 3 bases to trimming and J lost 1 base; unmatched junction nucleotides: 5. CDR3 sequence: CSASVLAGVSYNEQFF. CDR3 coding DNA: TGCAGTGCTAGTGTACTAGCGGGAGTATCCTACAATGAGCAGTTCTTC.

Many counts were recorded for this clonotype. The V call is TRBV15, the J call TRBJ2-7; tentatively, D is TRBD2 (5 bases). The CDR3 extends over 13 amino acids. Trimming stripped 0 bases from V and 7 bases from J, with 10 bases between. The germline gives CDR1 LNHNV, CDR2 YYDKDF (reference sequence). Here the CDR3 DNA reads TGTGCCACCAGCAGAGATCGAGGGTTTGAGCAGTACTTC. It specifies CATSRDRGFEQYF.

As DNA, the CDR3 is TGCAGCGGGGTGGGGACCTCCTACGAGCAGTACTTC. Its translation: CSGVGTSYEQYF. The chain joins TRBV29-1 to TRBJ2-7; TRBD1 or TRBD2 may be the D gene (5 bases each). V dropped 7 bases and J dropped 0 bases, with 10 bases sitting between them. Per the germline V gene, CDR1 is SQVTM and CDR2 is ANQGSEA. CDR3 length: 12 residues.

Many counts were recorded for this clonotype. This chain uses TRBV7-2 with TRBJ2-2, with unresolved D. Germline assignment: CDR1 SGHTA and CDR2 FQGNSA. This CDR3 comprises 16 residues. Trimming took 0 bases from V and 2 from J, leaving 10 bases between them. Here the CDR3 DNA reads TGTGCCAGCAGCTTAGCGCCCCTATCAAACACCGGGGAGCTGTTTTTT. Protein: CASSLAPLSNTGELFF.

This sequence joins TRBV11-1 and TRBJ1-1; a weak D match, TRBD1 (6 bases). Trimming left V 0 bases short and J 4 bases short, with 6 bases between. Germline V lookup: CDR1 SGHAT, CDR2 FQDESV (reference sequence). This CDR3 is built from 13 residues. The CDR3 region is CASSLAGGTEAFF. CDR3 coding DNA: TGTGCCAGCAGCTTAGCAGGGGGCACTGAAGCTTTCTTT.

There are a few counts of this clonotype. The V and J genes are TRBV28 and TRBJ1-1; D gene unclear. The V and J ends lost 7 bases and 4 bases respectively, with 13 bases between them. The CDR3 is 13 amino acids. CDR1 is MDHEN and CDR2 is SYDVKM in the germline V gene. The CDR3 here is CASKGPSTTEAFF. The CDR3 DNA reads TGTGCCAGCAAAGGGCCCAGTACCACTGAAGCTTTCTTT.

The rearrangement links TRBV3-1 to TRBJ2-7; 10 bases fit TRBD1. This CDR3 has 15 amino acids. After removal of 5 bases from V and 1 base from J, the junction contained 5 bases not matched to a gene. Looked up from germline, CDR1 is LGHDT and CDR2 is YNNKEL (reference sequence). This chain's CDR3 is CASSIPGQGSYEQYF. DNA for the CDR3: TGTGCCAGCAGCATACCGGGACAGGGGTCCTACGAGCAGTACTTC.

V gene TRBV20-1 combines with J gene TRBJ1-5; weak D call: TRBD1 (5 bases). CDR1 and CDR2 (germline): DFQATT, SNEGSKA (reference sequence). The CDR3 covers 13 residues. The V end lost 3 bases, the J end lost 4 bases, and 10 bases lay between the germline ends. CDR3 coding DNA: TGCAGTGCTAGGGTGGACATTAATCAGCCCCAGCATTTT. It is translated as CSARVDINQPQHF.

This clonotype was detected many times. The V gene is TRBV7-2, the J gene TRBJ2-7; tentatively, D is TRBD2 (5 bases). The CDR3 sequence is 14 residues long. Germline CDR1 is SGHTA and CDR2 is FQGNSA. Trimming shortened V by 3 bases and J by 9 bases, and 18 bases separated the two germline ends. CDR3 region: CASSFEARVRGQYF. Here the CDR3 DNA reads TGTGCCAGCAGCTTCGAGGCCCGGGTTCGGGGGCAGTACTTC.

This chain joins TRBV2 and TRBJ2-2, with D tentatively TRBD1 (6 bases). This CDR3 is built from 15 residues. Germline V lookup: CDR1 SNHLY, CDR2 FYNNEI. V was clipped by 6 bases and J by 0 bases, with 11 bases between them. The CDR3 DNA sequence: TGTGCCAGCAGGGTGACAGGCTCGAACACCGGGGAGCTGTTTTTT. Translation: CASRVTGSNTGELFF.

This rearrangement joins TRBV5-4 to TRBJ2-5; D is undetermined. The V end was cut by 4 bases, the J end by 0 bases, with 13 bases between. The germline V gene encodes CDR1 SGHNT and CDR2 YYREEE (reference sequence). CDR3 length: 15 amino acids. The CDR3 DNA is TGTGCCAGCAGCCACCCATTCTACAACCAAGAGACCCAGTACTTC. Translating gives CASSHPFYNQETQYF.

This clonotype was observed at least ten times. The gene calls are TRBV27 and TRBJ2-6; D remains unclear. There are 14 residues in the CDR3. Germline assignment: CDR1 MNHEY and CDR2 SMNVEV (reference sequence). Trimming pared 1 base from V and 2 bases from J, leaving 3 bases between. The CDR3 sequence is CASSLYTGANVLTF. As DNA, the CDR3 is TGTGCCAGCAGTTTATATACTGGGGCCAACGTCCTGACTTTC.

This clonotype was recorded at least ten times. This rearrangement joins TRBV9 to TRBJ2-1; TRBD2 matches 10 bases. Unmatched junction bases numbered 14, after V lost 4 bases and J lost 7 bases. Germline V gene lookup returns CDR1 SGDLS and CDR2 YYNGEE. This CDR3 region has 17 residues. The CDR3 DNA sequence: TGTGCCAGCAGCCCCCCCCGGACTAGCGGAACTAGAAATGAGCAGTTCTTC. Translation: CASSPPRTSGTRNEQFF.